A few counts support the clone carrying this T cell receptor (beta chain). This sample was taken from a study of blood T cells in healthy people across ages. CDR1 is PRHDT and CDR2 is FYEKMQ in the germline V gene (reference sequence). The CDR3 extends over 16 amino acids. Trimming took off 2 bases at V and 4 bases at J, with 17 bases between the two ends. A J-beta primer mix and a sample-barcoded 5' primer were used in a second PCR of roughly 6 to 11 cycles. TCRdb analysed the 5' RACE reads with MiXCR anew, one entry per CDR3 protein. The sample lists 1,500,000 or so distinct CDR3 sequences; 55% to 75% were seen once.

The chain employs TRBV13 and TRBJ2-5; D perhaps matches TRBD2 (7 bases). The source material was blood. The receptor comes from a man between 18 and 35 years old in good health. CDR3 DNA sequence: TGTGCCAGCAGCTTAAGGGGGGGCCTCTTCTCAGAGACCCAGTACTTC. This codes for CASSLRGGLFSETQYF.